This record concerns one T cell receptor beta chain sequence. Antigen unknown. This record belongs to a study of cytomegalovirus exposure and HLA in healthy donors. General study points: The study labeled 164 TCR beta chains cytomegalovirus-associated.

Germline-derived CDR1 and CDR2 are SGHDT and YYEEEE. The CDR3 covers 17 residues. V lost 0 bases to trimming and J lost 7 bases; unmatched junction nucleotides: 12. The PCR was carried out with 60 Vbeta primers and 13 Jbeta primers. TCRdb keeps only in-frame clones here, not all; method: immunoSEQ multiplex PCR. The sample table sets out about 59,000 clones. Sequencing was carried out using PBMCs. The source of this sequence is a young man in good health and CMV-seropositive. The chain has TRBV5-6 and TRBJ1-4; the match to TRBD1 covers 7 bases. The CDR3 region is CASSLAMWQGGSEKLFF. In DNA form, the CDR3 reads TGTGCCAGCAGCTTGGCCATGTGGCAGGGGGGAAGTGAAAAACTGTTTTTT.